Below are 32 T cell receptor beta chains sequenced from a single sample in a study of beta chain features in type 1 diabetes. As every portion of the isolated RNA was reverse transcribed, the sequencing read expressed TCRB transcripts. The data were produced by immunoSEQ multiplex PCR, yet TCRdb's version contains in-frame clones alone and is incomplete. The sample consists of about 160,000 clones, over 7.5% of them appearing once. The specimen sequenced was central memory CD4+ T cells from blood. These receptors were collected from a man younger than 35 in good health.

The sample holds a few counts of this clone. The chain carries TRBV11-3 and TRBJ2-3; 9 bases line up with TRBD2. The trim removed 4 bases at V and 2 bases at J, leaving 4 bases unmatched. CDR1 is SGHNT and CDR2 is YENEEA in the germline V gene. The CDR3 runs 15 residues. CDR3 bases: TGTGCCAGCAGCTCGGGACTAGCTACCACAGATACGCAGTATTTT. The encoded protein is CASSSGLATTDTQYF.

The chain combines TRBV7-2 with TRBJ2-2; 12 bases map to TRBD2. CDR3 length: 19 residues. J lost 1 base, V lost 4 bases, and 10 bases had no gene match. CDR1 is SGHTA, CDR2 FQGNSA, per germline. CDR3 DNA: TGTGCCAGCAGCTCCTCCTGGGCTAGCGGGAGGGGGAACACCGGGGAGCTGTTTTTT. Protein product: CASSSSWASGRGNTGELFF.

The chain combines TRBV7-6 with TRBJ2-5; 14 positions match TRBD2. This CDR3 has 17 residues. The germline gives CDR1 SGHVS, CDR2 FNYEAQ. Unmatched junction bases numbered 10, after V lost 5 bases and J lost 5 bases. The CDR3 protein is CASSAGGTSGGRETQYF. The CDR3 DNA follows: TGTGCCAGCAGCGCGGGGGGGACTAGCGGGGGTCGCGAGACCCAGTACTTC.

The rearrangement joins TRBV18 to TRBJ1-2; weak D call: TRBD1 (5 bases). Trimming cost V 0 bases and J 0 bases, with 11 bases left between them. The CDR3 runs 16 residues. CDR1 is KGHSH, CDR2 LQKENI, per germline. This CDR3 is CASSPPGAGTNYGYTF. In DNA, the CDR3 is TGTGCCAGCTCACCACCTGGGGCAGGGACTAACTATGGCTACACCTTC.

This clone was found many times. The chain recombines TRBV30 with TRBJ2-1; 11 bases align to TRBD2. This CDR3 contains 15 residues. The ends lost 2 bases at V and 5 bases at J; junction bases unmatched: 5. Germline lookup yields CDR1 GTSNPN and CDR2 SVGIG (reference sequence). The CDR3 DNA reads TGTGCCTGGAGTCCCGCTAGCGGGGGGCACAATGAGCAGTTCTTC. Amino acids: CAWSPASGGHNEQFF.

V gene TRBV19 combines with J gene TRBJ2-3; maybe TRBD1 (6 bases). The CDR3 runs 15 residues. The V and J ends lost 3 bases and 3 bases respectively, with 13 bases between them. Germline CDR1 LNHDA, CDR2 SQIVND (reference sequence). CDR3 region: CASSIGTGRTDTQYF. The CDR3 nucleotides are TGTGCCAGTAGTATTGGTACAGGGCGGACAGATACGCAGTATTTT.

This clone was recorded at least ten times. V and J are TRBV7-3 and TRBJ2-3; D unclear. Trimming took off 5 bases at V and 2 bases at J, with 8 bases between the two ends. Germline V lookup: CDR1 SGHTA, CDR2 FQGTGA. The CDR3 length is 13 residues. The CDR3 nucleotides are TGTGCCAGCAGCCCCTACCTCACAGATACGCAGTATTTT. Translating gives CASSPYLTDTQYF.

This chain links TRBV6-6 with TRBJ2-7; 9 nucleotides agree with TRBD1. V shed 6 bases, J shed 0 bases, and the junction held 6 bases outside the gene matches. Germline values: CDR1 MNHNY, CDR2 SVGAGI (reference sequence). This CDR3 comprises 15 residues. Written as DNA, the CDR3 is TGTGCCAGCAGGGGTCCGGGACAGGGCTCCTACGAGCAGTACTTC. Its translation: CASRGPGQGSYEQYF.

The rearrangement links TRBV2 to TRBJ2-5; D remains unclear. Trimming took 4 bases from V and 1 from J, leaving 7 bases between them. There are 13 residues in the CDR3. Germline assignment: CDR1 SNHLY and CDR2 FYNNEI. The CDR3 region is CASSVAVQETQYF. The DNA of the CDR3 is TGTGCCAGCAGTGTTGCAGTCCAAGAGACCCAGTACTTC.

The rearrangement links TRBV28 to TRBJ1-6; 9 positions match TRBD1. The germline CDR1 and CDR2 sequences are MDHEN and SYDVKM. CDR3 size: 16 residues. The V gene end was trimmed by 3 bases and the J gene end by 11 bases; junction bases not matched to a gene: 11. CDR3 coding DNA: TGTGCCAGCAGTTTCATAACAGGGGGCGCTTATCCACCCCTCCACTTT. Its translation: CASSFITGGAYPPLHF.

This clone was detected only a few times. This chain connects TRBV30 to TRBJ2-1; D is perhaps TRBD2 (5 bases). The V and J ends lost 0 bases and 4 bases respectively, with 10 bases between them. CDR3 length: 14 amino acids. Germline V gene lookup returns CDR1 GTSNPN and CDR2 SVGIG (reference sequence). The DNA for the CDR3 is TGTGCCTGGAGTGTACGAAGCGGATACAATGAGCAGTTCTTC. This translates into CAWSVRSGYNEQFF.

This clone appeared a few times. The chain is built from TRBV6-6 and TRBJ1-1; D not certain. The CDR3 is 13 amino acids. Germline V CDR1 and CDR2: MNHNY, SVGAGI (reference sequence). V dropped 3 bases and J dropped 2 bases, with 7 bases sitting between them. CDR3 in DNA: TGTGCCAGCAGTTATAGACAAAACACTGAAGCTTTCTTT. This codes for CASSYRQNTEAFF.

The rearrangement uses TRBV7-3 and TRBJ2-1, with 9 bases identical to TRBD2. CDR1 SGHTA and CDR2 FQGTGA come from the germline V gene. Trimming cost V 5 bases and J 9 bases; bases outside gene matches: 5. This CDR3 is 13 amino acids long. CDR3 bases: TGTGCCAGCAGCCCCGCGGGGGGGCTTGAGCAGTTCTTC. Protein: CASSPAGGLEQFF.

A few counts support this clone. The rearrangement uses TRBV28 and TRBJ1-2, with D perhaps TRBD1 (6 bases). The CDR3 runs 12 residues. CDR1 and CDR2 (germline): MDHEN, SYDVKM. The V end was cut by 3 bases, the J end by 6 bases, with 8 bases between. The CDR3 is CASSLGGHGYTF. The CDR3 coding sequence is TGTGCCAGCAGTTTGGGGGGGCATGGCTACACCTTC.

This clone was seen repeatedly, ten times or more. CDR3 loop: CAWRKGVGTEAFF. In DNA, the CDR3 is TGTGCCTGGAGAAAGGGGGTTGGCACTGAAGCTTTCTTT. The V call is TRBV30, the J call TRBJ1-1, with TRBD1 as a possible D gene (6 bases). Between the trimmed V and J ends, which lost 3 bases and 4 bases, there was a span of 12 bases. This CDR3 is built from 13 residues. CDR1 is GTSNPN and CDR2 is SVGIG in the germline V gene (reference sequence). Full variable domain (missing parts from reference TRBV30 and TRBJ1-1): SQTIHQWPATLVQPVGSPLSLECTVEGTSNPNLYWYRQAAGRGLQLLFYSVGIGQISSEVPQNLSASRPQDRQFILSSKKLLLSDSGFYLCAWRKGVGTEAFFGQGTRLTVV.

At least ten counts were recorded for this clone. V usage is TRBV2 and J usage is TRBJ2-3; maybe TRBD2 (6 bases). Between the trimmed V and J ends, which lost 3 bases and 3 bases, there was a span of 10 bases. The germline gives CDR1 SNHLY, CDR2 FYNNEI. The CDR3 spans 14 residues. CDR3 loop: CASSERGGTDTQYF. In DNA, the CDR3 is TGTGCCAGCAGTGAGAGGGGAGGAACAGATACGCAGTATTTT.

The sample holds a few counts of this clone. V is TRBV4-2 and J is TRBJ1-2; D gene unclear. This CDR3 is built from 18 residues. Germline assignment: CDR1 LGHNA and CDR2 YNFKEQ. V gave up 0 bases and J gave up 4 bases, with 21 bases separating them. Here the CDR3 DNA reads TGTGCCAGCAGCCAAGATGTCCGGCGCCAGGTCGGTGGCTATGGCTACACCTTC. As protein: CASSQDVRRQVGGYGYTF.

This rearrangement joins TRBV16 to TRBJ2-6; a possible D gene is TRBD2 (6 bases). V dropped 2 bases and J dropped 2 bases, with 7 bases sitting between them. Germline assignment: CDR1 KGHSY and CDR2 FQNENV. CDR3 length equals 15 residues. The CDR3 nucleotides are TGTGCCAGCAGCCAAGGGGGGACTGGGGCCAACGTCCTGACTTTC. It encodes CASSQGGTGANVLTF. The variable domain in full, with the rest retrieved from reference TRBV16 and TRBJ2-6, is GEEVAQTPKHLVRGEGQKAKLYCAPIKGHSYVFWYQQVLKNEFKFLISFQNENVFDETGMPKERFSAKCLPNSPCSLEIQATKLEDSAVYFCASSQGGTGANVLTFGAGSRLTVL.

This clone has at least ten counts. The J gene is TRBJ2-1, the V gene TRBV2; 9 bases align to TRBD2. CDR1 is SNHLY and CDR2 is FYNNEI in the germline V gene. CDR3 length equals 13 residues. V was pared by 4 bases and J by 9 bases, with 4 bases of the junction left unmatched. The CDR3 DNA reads TGTGCCAGCAGTGGGACTAGCGTGGGTGAGCAGTTCTTC. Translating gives CASSGTSVGEQFF. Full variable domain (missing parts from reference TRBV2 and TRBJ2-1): EPEVTQTPSHQVTQMGQEVILRCVPISNHLYFYWYRQILGQKVEFLVSFYNNEISEKSEIFDDQFSVERPDGSNFTLKIRSTKLEDSAMYFCASSGTSVGEQFFGPGTRLTVL.

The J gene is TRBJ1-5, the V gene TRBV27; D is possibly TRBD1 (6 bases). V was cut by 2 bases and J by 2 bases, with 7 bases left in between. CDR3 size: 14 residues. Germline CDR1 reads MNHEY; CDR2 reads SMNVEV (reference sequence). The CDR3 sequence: CASSLRQGNQPQHF. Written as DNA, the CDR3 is TGTGCCAGCAGTTTAAGACAGGGCAATCAGCCCCAGCATTTT.

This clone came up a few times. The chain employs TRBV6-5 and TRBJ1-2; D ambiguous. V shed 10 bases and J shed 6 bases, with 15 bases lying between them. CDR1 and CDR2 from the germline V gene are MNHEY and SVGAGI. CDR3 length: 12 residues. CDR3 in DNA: TGTGCCACGACCACCCAGAGGAATGGCTACACCTTC. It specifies CATTTQRNGYTF.

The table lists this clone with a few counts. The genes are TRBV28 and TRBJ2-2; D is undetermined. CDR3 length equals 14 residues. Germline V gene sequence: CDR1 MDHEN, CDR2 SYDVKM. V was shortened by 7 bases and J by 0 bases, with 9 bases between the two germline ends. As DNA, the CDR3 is TGTGCCAGCAATCAGGCGACGAACACCGGGGAGCTGTTTTTT. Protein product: CASNQATNTGELFF.

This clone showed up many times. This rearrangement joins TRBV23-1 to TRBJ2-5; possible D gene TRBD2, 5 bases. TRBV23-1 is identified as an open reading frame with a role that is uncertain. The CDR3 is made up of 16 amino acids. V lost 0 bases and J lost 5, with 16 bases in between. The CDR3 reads CASSQSRADRTETQYF. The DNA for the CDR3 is TGCGCCAGCAGTCAATCGAGGGCGGACCGTACGGAGACCCAGTACTTC.

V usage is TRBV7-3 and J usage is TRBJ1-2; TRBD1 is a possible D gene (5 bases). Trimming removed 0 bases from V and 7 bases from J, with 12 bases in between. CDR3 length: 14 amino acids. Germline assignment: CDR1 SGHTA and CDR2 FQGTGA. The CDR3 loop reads CASSLTAGFSGYTF. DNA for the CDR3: TGTGCCAGCAGCTTAACGGCAGGGTTCAGTGGCTACACCTTC. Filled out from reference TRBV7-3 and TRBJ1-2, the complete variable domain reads GAGVSQTPSNKVTEKGKYVELRCDPISGHTALYWYRQSLGQGPEFLIYFQGTGAADDSGLPNDRFFAVRPEGSVSTLKIQRTERGDSAVYLCASSLTAGFSGYTFGSGTRLTVV.

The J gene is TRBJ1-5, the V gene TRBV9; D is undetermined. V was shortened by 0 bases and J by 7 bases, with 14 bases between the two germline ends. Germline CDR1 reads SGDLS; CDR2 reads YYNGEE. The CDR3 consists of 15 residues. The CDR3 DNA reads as TGTGCCAGCAGCGTAGCGGGGAACCCTCTGCAGCCCCAGCATTTT. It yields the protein CASSVAGNPLQPQHF. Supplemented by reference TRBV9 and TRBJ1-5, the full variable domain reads DSGVTQTPKHLITATGQRVTLRCSPRSGDLSVYWYQQSLDQGLQFLIQYYNGEERAKGNILERFSAQQFPDLHSELNLSSLELGDSALYFCASSVAGNPLQPQHFGDGTRLSIL.

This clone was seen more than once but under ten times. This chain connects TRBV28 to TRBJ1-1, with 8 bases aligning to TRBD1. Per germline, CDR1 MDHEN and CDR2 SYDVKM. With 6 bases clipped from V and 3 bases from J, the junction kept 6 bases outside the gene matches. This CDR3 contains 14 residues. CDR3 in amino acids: CASSLTGQDTEAFF. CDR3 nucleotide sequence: TGTGCCAGCAGCCTGACGGGACAGGACACTGAAGCTTTCTTT.

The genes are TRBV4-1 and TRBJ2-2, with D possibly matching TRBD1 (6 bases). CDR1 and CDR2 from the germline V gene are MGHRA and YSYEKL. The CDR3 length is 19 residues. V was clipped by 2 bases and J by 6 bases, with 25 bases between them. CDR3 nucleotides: TGCGCCAGCAGCCAACAAATTCGGAGAGGGCAGGGGTGGGCCGGGGAGCTGTTTTTT. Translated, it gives CASSQQIRRGQGWAGELFF.

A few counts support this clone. Here the CDR3 reads CASSQDRIAGASAETQYF. The DNA for the CDR3 is TGTGCCAGCAGCCAAGATAGAATAGCGGGGGCATCTGCAGAGACCCAGTACTTC. The chain employs TRBV11-2 and TRBJ2-5; 9 bases are a match to TRBD2. V was clipped by 5 bases and J by 4 bases; unmatched bases: 17. This CDR3 spans 18 amino acids. From germline, CDR1 is SGHAT and CDR2 FQNNGV. Variable domain in full (rest from reference TRBV11-2 and TRBJ2-5): EAGVAQSPRYKIIEKRQSVAFWCNPISGHATLYWYQQILGQGPKLLIQFQNNGVVDDSQLPKDRFSAERLKGVDSTLKIQPAKLEDSAVYLCASSQDRIAGASAETQYFGPGTRLLVL.

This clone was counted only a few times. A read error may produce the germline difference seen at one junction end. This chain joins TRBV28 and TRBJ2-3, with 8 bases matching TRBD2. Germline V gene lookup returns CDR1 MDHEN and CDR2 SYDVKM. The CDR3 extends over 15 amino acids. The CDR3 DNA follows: TGCGCTACCCCCAGCGGGAGTGGGACCACAGATACGCAGTATTTT. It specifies CATPSGSGTTDTQYF.

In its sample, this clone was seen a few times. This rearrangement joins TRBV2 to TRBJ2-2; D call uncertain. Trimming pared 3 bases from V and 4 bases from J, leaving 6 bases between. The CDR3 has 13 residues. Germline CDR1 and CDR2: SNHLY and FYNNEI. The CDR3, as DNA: TGTGCCAGCAGTGATCACAGCACCGGGGAGCTGTTTTTT. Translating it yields CASSDHSTGELFF.

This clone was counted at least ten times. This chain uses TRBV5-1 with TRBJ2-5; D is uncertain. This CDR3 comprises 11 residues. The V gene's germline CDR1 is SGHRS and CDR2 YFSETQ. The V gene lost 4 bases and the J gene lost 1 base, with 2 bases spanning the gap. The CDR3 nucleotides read TGCGCCAGCAGCCTCCAAGAGACCCAGTACTTC. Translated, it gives CASSLQETQYF.

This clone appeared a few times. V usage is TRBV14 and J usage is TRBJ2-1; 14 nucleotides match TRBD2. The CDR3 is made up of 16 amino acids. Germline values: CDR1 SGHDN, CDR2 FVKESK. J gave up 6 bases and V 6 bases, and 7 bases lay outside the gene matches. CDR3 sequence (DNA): TGTGCCAGCAGACCGACTAGCGGGAGGGCCGTCAATGAGCAGTTCTTC. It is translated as CASRPTSGRAVNEQFF.